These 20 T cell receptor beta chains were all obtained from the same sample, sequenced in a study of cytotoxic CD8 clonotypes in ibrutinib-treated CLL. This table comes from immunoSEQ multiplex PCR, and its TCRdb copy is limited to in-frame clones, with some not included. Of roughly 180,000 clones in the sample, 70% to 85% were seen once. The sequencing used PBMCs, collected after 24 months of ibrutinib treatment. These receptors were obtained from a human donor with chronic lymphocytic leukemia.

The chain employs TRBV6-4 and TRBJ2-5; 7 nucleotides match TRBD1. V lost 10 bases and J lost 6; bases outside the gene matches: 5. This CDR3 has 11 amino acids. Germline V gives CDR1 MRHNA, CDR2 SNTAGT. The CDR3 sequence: CAIEDRQTQYF. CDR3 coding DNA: TGTGCCATTGAGGACAGGCAGACCCAGTACTTC.

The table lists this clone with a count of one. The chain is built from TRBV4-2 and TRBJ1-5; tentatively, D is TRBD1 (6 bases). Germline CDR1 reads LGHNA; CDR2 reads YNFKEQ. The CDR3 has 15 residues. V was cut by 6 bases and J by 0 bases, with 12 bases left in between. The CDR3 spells CASRRQVLSNQPQHF. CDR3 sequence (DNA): TGTGCCAGCAGGCGACAGGTCCTTAGCAATCAGCCCCAGCATTTT.

The chain's CDR3 is CASRDTRGEKLFF. CDR3 DNA sequence: TGTGCCAGTAGAGACACGCGGGGTGAAAAACTGTTTTTT. The chain combines TRBV19 with TRBJ1-4; D unclear. V lost 6 bases and J lost 7, with 12 bases in between. The CDR3 is 13 residues long. Looked up from germline, CDR1 is LNHDA and CDR2 is SQIVND (reference sequence).

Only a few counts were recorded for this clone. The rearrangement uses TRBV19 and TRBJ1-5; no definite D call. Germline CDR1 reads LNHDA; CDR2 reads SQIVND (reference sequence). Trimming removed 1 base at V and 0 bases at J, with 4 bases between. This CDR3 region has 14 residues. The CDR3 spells CASSIVGSNQPQHF. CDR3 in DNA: TGTGCCAGTAGTATAGTGGGTAGCAATCAGCCCCAGCATTTT.

The CDR3: CASSLRGTGINEQYF. CDR3 nucleotides: TGTGCCAGCAGCTTAAGAGGGACAGGGATCAACGAGCAGTACTTC. The chain joins TRBV11-3 to TRBJ2-7; 9 bases line up with TRBD1. The V segment lost 2 bases and the J segment 5 bases; nucleotides outside the gene matches: 7. This CDR3 spans 15 amino acids. CDR1 is SGHNT, CDR2 YENEEA, per germline. The full variable domain, completed using reference TRBV11-3 and TRBJ2-7, is EAGVVQSPRYKIIEKKQPVAFWCNPISGHNTLYWYLQNLGQGPELLIRYENEEAVDDSQLPKDRFSAERLKGVDSTLKIQPAELGDSAVYLCASSLRGTGINEQYFGPGTRLTVT.

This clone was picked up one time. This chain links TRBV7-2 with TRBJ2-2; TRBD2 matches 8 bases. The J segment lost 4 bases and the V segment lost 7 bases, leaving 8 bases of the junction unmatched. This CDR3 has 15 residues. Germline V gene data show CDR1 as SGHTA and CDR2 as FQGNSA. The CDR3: CASIPGGGTTGELFF. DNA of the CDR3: TGTGCCAGCATCCCCGGGGGGGGAACCACCGGGGAGCTGTTTTTT.

Here the CDR3 reads CASSLGGQGPYEQYF. The CDR3, as DNA: TGTGCCAGCAGCTTAGGGGGGCAGGGGCCCTACGAGCAGTACTTC. V gene TRBV7-9 combines with J gene TRBJ2-7, with D possibly matching TRBD1 (6 bases). The CDR3 has 15 amino acids. Germline CDR1 SEHNR, CDR2 FQNEAQ (reference sequence). The V end was cut by 1 base, the J end by 2 bases, with 12 bases between. Full variable domain (missing parts from reference TRBV7-9 and TRBJ2-7): DTGVSQNPRHKITKRGQNVTFRCDPISEHNRLYWYRQTLGQGPEFLTYFQNEAQLEKSRLLSDRFSAERPKGSFSTLEIQRTEQGDSAMYLCASSLGGQGPYEQYFGPGTRLTVT.

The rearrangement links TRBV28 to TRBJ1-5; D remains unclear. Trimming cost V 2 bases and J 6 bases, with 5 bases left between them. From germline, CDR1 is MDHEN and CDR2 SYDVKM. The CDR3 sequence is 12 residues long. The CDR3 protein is CASSLHPQPQHF. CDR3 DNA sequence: TGTGCCAGCAGTTTACATCCTCAGCCCCAGCATTTT.

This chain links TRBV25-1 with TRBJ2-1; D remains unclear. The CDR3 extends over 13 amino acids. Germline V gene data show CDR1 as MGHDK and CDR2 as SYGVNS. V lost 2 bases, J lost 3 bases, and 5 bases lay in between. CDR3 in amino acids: CASSERYYNEQFF. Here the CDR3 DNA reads TGTGCCAGCAGTGAACGGTACTACAATGAGCAGTTCTTC.

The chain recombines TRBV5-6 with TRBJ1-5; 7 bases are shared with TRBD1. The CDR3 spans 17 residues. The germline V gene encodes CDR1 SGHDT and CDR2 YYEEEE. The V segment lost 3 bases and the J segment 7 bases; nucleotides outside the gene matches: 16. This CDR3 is CASSSLDRTGLGQPQHF. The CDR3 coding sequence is TGTGCCAGCAGCTCTCTGGATCGGACAGGCCTCGGCCAGCCCCAGCATTTT.

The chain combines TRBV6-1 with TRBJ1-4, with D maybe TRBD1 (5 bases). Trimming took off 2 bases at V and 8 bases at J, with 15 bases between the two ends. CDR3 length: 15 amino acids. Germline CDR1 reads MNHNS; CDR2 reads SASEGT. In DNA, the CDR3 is TGTGCCAGCAGTGAATTCTCGGGGCGAGGAGAAAAACTGTTTTTT. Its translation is CASSEFSGRGEKLFF.

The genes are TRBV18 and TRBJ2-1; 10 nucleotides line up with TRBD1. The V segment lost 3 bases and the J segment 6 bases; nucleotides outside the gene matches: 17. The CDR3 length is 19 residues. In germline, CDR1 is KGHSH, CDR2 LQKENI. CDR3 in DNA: TGTGCCAGCTCACCCTATTCTCAATCCGGGACAGGGGTTGGCAATGAGCAGTTCTTC. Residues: CASSPYSQSGTGVGNEQFF.

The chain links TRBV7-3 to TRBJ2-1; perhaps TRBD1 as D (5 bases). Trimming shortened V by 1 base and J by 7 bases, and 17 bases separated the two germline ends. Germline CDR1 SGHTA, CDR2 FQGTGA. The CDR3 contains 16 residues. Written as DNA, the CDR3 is TGTGCCAGCAGCTTAAGGGGCGGTGGGCCAGGAAATGAGCAGTTCTTC. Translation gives CASSLRGGGPGNEQFF.

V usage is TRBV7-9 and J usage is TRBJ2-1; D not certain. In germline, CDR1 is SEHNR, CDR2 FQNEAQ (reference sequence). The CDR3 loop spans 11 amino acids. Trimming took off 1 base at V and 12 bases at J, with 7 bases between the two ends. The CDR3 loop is CASSLGWVQFF. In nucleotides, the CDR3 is TGTGCCAGCAGCTTAGGGTGGGTGCAGTTCTTC.

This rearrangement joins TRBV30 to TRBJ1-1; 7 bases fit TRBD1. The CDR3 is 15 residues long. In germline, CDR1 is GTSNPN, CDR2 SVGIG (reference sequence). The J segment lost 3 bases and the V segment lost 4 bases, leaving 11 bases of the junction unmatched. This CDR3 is CAWTEYSGQHTEAFF. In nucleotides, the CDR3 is TGTGCCTGGACCGAATATTCGGGACAGCACACTGAAGCTTTCTTT. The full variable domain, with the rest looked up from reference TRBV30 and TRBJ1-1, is SQTIHQWPATLVQPVGSPLSLECTVEGTSNPNLYWYRQAAGRGLQLLFYSVGIGQISSEVPQNLSASRPQDRQFILSSKKLLLSDSGFYLCAWTEYSGQHTEAFFGQGTRLTVV.

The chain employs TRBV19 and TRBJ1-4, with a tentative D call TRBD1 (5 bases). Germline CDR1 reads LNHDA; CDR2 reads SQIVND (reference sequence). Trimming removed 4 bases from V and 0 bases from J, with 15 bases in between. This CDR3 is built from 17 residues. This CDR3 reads CASSTRTRYPTNEKLFF. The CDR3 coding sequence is TGTGCCAGTAGTACCAGGACACGATACCCAACTAATGAAAAACTGTTTTTT.

CDR3 amino acids: CASSPPSGNTIYF. CDR3 nucleotides: TGTGCCAGCAGCCCCCCCAGTGGAAACACCATATATTTT. The chain has TRBV7-9 and TRBJ1-3, with no clear D. Between the trimmed V and J ends, which lost 5 bases and 3 bases, there was a span of 8 bases. Germline CDR1 and CDR2: SEHNR and FQNEAQ (reference sequence). This CDR3 has 13 residues.

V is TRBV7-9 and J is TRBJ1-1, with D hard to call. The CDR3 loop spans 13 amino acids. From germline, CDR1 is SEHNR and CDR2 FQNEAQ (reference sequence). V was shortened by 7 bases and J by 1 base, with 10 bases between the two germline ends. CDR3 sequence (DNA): TGTGCCAGCAACCCCCGGGAGAACACTGAAGCTTTCTTT. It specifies CASNPRENTEAFF. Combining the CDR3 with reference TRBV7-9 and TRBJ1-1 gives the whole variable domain DTGVSQNPRHKITKRGQNVTFRCDPISEHNRLYWYRQTLGQGPEFLTYFQNEAQLEKSRLLSDRFSAERPKGSFSTLEIQRTEQGDSAMYLCASNPRENTEAFFGQGTRLTVV.

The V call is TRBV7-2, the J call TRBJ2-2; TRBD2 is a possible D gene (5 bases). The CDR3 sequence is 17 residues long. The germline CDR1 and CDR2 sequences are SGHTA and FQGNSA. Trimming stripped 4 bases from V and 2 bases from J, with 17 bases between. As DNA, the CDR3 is TGTGCCAGCAGCTACCCCTATCCAGCGGCAAACACCGGGGAGCTGTTTTTT. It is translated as CASSYPYPAANTGELFF.

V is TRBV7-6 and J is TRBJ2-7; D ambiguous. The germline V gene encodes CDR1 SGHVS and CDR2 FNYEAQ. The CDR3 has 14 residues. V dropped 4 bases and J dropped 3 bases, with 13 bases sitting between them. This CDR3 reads CASSSLGQGYEQYF. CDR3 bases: TGTGCCAGCAGCTCCCTGGGTCAAGGCTACGAGCAGTACTTC.